This section outlines one T cell receptor (beta chain) sequence together with its context. Its cognate antigen is unknown. V lost 3 bases and J lost 6; bases outside the gene matches: 6. Germline CDR1 KGHDR, CDR2 SFDVKD. The CDR3 consists of 16 residues. The data were obtained in a study of T cell responses to AZD1222 COVID-19 vaccine. The assay was immunoSEQ multiplex PCR, and TCRdb's table has in-frame clones only and misses some. Of some 140,000 clones in the sample, around nine tenths were seen once. General observations from the study: Repertoires were obtained solely post-peak T cell response. The span of vaccine-associated CD4 TCRs extended across spike, with dominance at 160-218 and 743-854. Clonal diversity may have been underestimated, and the donors were mostly white British, with more females than males.

Sequencing was performed on peripheral blood, taken on day 0 of AZD1222 vaccination. The source of this sequence is an adult in good health. The V gene is TRBV24-1, the J gene TRBJ2-1; 11 bases are a match to TRBD2. CDR3 in amino acids: CATSDLSSGRTNEQFF. The CDR3 DNA reads as TGTGCCACCAGTGATCTTTCTAGCGGGAGGACCAATGAGCAGTTCTTC.